The present T cell receptor (beta chain) was sequenced within a study of cytomegalovirus exposure and HLA in healthy donors. The study's findings and limits: Productive status was seen about 90% or about 30% of the time for most TCR beta V segments in an earlier analysis.

As concerns this clone: Its antigen remains unidentified.

Vbeta (60) and Jbeta (13) primers were used in the PCR. Using immunoSEQ multiplex PCR, the repertoire was profiled, and TCRdb retains in-frame clones only, with some absent. This table has under 150,000 clones, more than 80% appearing once. Per the germline V gene, CDR1 is SEHNR and CDR2 is FQNEAQ (reference sequence). With V trimmed by 1 base and J by 5 bases, 13 bases remained unmatched. This CDR3 has 17 residues. V and J are TRBV7-9 and TRBJ2-7, with TRBD1 identical over 8 bases. Specimen: PBMCs. The clonotype originates from a woman aged 25 to 39 in good health and CMV-seropositive. The CDR3 reads CASSLGVTGGMSNEQYF. CDR3 nucleotide sequence: TGTGCCAGCAGCTTAGGGGTAACAGGGGGGATGAGTAACGAGCAGTACTTC.